This TCR beta chain originates from a study of T cells after yellow fever vaccination. Regarding this clonotype: The antigen is not known.

General study findings and limits: Contaminants from the bulk population, in the form of abundant clonotypes, could be found in FACS-sorted repertoires.

TCRdb called the 5' RACE reads again in MiXCR, with one record for every CDR3 protein. In the table there are hundreds of thousands of distinct CDR3 sequences, about 12% of which are singletons. V lost 3 bases to trimming and J lost 12 bases, with 18 bases between them. This CDR3 is 14 amino acids long. The chain has TRBV12-3 or TRBV12-4 and TRBJ2-1; a weak D match, TRBD2 (6 bases). This receptor was taken from a man aged 30 to 45 who received the YFV17D yellow fever vaccine. The specimen comprised PBMCs, sampled on the day of the yellow fever booster vaccination. The CDR3 loop reads CASSLSGHGVRQFF. The CDR3 DNA is TGTGCCAGCAGTTTGAGCGGGCATGGGGTTCGGCAGTTCTTC.